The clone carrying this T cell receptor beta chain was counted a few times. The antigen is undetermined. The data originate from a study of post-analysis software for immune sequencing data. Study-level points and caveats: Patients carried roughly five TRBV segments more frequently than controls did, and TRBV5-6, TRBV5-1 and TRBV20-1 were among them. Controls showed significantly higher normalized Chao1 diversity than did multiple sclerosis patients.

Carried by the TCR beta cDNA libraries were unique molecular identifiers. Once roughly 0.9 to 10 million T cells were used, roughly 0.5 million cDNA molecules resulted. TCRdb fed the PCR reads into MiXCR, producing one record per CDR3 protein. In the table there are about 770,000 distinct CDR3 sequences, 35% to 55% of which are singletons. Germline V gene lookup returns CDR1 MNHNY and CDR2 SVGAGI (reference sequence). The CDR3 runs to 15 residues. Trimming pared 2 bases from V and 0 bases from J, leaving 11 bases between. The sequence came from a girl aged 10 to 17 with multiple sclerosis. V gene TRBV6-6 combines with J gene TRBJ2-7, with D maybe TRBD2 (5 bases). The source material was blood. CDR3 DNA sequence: TGTGCCAGCAGTTACCGTCGTGGGAGCTCCTACGAGCAGTACTTC. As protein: CASSYRRGSSYEQYF.